This TCR beta chain was retrieved from a study of response to subunit inactivated influenza vaccine. The CDR3 consists of 17 residues. In germline, CDR1 is MNHEY, CDR2 SVGAGI. Trimming removed 2 bases from V and 2 bases from J; junction bases left unmatched: 5. Each CDR3 protein is one row after TCRdb ran MiXCR on the RT-PCR reads. The sample lists about 620,000 distinct CDR3 sequences, approximately 10% occurring once. This sample also belongs to another study, concerning T cells expressing NK-cell markers. As reported in that work: As the method of synthesis, 5'RACE template switching with UMIs yielded TCR beta cDNA. Seven donors tested HCMV-seropositive and one tested seronegative among the eight sequenced. Over 5 donors carried dominant NKG2C+ clonotypes that made up roughly 1.0-8% of their CD8+ T cells. The CD3+CD56-NKG2C+ fraction of four donors was likewise dominated by these clonotypes. Clarity on HCMV specificity was lacking for the expanded NKG2C+ T cell clones.

V and J are TRBV6-5 and TRBJ2-3, with 12 bases matching TRBD2. This sequence was found in a man aged 50-60 years who received an inactivated influenza vaccine. The starting material was PBMCs from blood, obtained on the day of vaccination. The CDR3 loop reads CASSYLTSGGTTDTQYF. The CDR3 coding sequence is TGTGCCAGCAGTTACCTTACTAGCGGGGGGACCACAGATACGCAGTATTTT.